Listed here are 10 T cell receptor beta chains from one sample, sequenced in a study of OX40 agonist ivuxolimab in advanced cancers. Profiling relied on immunoSEQ multiplex PCR, and the TCRdb table lists in-frame clones only, not all of them. There are fewer than 85,000 clones in the sample; 70% to 90% occur only once, and approximately 9.9% lies in the top ten. The source was CD4+ or CD8+ T cells sorted from blood, collected in a trial of the OX40 agonist ivuxolimab. These receptors were obtained from an adult with an advanced solid tumor such as melanoma, head and neck, liver or kidney cancer.

The chain has TRBV27 and TRBJ2-1; TRBD2 aligns across 11 bases. V shed 3 bases and J 4 bases; nucleotides not matched to a gene: 5. This CDR3 spans 16 amino acids. Germline assignment: CDR1 MNHEY and CDR2 SMNVEV (reference sequence). CDR3 loop: CASSFGGLAVYNEQFF. CDR3 nucleotides: TGTGCCAGCAGTTTCGGGGGACTAGCGGTATACAATGAGCAGTTCTTC.

The sample holds one count of this clone. This chain connects TRBV10-3 to TRBJ1-5; unclear D gene. There are 16 residues in the CDR3. The germline gives CDR1 ENHRY, CDR2 SYGVKD. V was pared by 0 bases and J by 4 bases, with 13 bases between. CDR3 in amino acids: CAISESVGIGNQPQHF. Written as DNA, the CDR3 is TGTGCCATCAGTGAGTCAGTAGGGATCGGGAATCAGCCCCAGCATTTT.

The chain has TRBV27 and TRBJ1-1, with a possible D match to TRBD1 (6 bases). CDR1 MNHEY and CDR2 SMNVEV come from the germline V gene (reference sequence). The V end lost 2 bases, the J end lost 3 bases, and 19 bases lay between the germline ends. The CDR3 runs 17 residues. CDR3 amino acids: CASSLKGLGGLDTEAFF. CDR3 nucleotides: TGTGCCAGCAGTTTAAAGGGGTTGGGGGGGCTGGACACTGAAGCTTTCTTT.

The V and J genes are TRBV27 and TRBJ2-1; 15 bases map to TRBD2. This CDR3 has 20 residues. CDR1 MNHEY and CDR2 SMNVEV come from the germline V gene (reference sequence). The V and J ends lost 1 base and 5 bases, in that order; junction bases with no gene match: 12. The DNA for the CDR3 is TGTGCCAGCAGTTTATGGATGGGACTAGCGGGGGGACGAGGACACAATGAGCAGTTCTTC. As protein: CASSLWMGLAGGRGHNEQFF.

The V and J genes are TRBV16 and TRBJ1-1; D is unclear. V lost 1 base, J lost 1 base, and 4 bases lay in between. Germline V gives CDR1 KGHSY, CDR2 FQNENV. CDR3 length: 13 residues. In DNA form, the CDR3 reads TGTGCCAGCAGCCAATATGGGAACACTGAAGCTTTCTTT. Translating it yields CASSQYGNTEAFF.

The chain employs TRBV27 and TRBJ1-6, with a weak D call TRBD1 (6 bases). Trimming left V 3 bases short and J 7 bases short, with 22 bases between. Germline CDR1 and CDR2: MNHEY and SMNVEV (reference sequence). This CDR3 comprises 18 residues. The CDR3 is CASSFGQPPLRMNSPLHF. CDR3 DNA sequence: TGTGCCAGCAGTTTTGGACAGCCCCCCTTAAGAATGAATTCACCCCTCCACTTT.

The V call is TRBV9, the J call TRBJ1-3; 7 nucleotides align to TRBD1. The CDR3 is made up of 16 amino acids. Germline CDR1 SGDLS, CDR2 YYNGEE. J lost 0 bases, V lost 0 bases, and 3 bases had no gene match. The CDR3 spells CASSVGDSFSGNTIYF. The DNA of the CDR3 is TGTGCCAGCAGCGTAGGGGACAGCTTCTCTGGAAACACCATATATTTT.

This rearrangement joins TRBV6-6 to TRBJ1-1, with D perhaps matching TRBD1 (5 bases). Deletions cut 0 bases from V and 0 bases from J, with 8 bases between. The CDR3 sequence is 15 residues long. Germline CDR1 MNHNY, CDR2 SVGAGI (reference sequence). The CDR3 coding sequence is TGTGCCAGCAGTTACTCGAGACAGATGAACACTGAAGCTTTCTTT. Translated, it gives CASSYSRQMNTEAFF.

The chain couples TRBV6-1 to TRBJ2-7; D remains ambiguous. Germline assignment: CDR1 MNHNS and CDR2 SASEGT. The CDR3 runs 13 residues. V dropped 0 bases and J dropped 2 bases, with 5 bases sitting between them. The CDR3 spells CASSEAGPYEQYF. In DNA, the CDR3 is TGTGCCAGCAGTGAAGCTGGACCCTACGAGCAGTACTTC.

The chain uses TRBV6-6 and TRBJ1-5; TRBD1 agrees at 10 bases. J was trimmed by 5 bases and V by 7 bases; bases with no gene match: 8. CDR1 is MNHNY and CDR2 is SVGAGI in the germline V gene (reference sequence). The CDR3 is 15 residues long. The CDR3: CASTLLTGGDQPQHF. CDR3 bases: TGTGCCAGCACCCTACTGACAGGGGGCGATCAGCCCCAGCATTTT.